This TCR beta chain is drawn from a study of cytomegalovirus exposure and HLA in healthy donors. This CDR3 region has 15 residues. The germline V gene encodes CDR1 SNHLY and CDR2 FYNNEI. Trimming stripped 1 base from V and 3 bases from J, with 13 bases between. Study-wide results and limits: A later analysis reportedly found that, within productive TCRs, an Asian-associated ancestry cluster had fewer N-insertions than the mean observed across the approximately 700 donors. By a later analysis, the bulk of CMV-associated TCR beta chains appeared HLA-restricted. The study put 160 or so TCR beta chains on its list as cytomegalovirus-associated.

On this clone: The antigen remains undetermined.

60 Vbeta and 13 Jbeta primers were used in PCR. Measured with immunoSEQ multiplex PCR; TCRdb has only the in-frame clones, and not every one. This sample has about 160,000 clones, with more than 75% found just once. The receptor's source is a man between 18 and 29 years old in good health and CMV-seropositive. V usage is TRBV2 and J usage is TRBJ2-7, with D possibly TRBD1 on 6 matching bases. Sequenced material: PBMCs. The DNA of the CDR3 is TGTGCCAGCAGTGAAGGAGGGGGTCCTCACTACGAGCAGTACTTC. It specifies CASSEGGGPHYEQYF.